A selection of T cell receptor beta chains follows, all from one sample in a study of PD-L1 blockade in urothelial cancer. Assay used: immunoSEQ multiplex PCR; TCRdb lists only in-frame clones, some missing. The sample lists 70,000 to 75,000 clones, about 88% seen once, with less than 4% in the top ten. The source material was PBMCs, sampled around atezolizumab (anti-PD-L1) treatment. These receptors came from a man aged 55 to 70 with urothelial cancer. CDR3s include the opening cysteine and the closing phenylalanine or tryptophan. Each record gives: V gene, clone size, J gene, D gene, CDR3 protein, CDR3 DNA. The D gene is left open where the match is weak. Clone sizes are given selectively: once, few, many, or a class where the clone is expanded.

TRBV28,.,TRBJ1-1,.,CASSPLVSEAFF,TGTGCCAGCAGCCCACTAGTGTCTGAAGCTTTCTTT
TRBV6-1,.,TRBJ2-7,TRBD2,CASSAGSGSPGEQYF,TGTGCCAGCAGTGCCGGGAGCGGGAGCCCCGGGGAGCAGTACTTC
TRBV2,.,TRBJ2-1,TRBD2,CASSERGLAGYEQFF,TGTGCCAGCAGTGAAAGAGGCCTAGCGGGCTATGAGCAGTTCTTC
TRBV7-2,.,TRBJ1-3,TRBD1,CASSLLGQASGNTIYF,TGTGCCAGCAGCTTACTGGGACAGGCCTCTGGAAACACCATATATTTT
TRBV5-4,.,TRBJ2-7,TRBD1,CASSWDRSYEQYF,TGTGCCAGCAGCTGGGACAGATCCTACGAGCAGTACTTC
TRBV6-5,.,TRBJ2-1,.,CASRKAGMGYNEQFF,TGTGCCAGCAGGAAAGCGGGCATGGGCTACAATGAGCAGTTCTTC
TRBV18,.,TRBJ1-2,.,CASSPAGAGYTF,TGTGCCAGCTCACCGGCAGGGGCCGGCTACACCTTC
TRBV7-2,.,TRBJ2-5,.,CASSLPARQETQYF,TGTGCCAGCAGCTTACCAGCGCGACAAGAGACCCAGTACTTC
TRBV19,.,TRBJ1-4,TRBD1,CASSTDRANNEKLFF,TGTGCCAGTAGCACTGACAGGGCCAATAATGAAAAACTGTTTTTT
TRBV21-1,.,TRBJ2-3,.,CASVKLLLAGRSTDTQYF,TGTGCCAGCGTTAAACTCCTATTAGCGGGGAGAAGCACAGATACGCAGTATTTT
TRBV19,.,TRBJ2-2,.,CASRPTTGLNTGELFF,TGTGCCAGTAGGCCAACAACAGGGTTGAACACCGGGGAGCTGTTTTTT
TRBV4-3,.,TRBJ1-5,.,CASSQGQGNQPQHF,TGCGCCAGCAGCCAAGGGCAGGGAAATCAGCCCCAGCATTTT
TRBV19,.,TRBJ2-3,.,CASSIEANGGTDTQYF,TGTGCCAGTAGTATAGAGGCAAACGGAGGCACAGATACGCAGTATTTT
TRBV7-9,.,TRBJ2-5,.,CASSLEIQGETQYF,TGTGCCAGCAGCTTAGAGATCCAGGGGGAGACCCAGTACTTC
TRBV29-1,once,TRBJ2-2,TRBD2,CSVGNVAGVPGELFF,TGCAGCGTTGGAAACGTAGCGGGAGTCCCCGGGGAGCTGTTTTTT
TRBV2,.,TRBJ1-5,.,CASRENPINQPQHF,TGTGCCAGCAGGGAGAACCCGATCAATCAGCCCCAGCATTTT
TRBV4-1,.,TRBJ2-7,.,CASSDAGRGRTYEQYF,TGCGCCAGCAGTGATGCGGGAAGGGGAAGGACCTACGAGCAGTACTTC
TRBV6-6,.,TRBJ1-4,.,CASSTGKATNEKLFF,TGTGCCAGCAGTACAGGGAAAGCAACTAATGAAAAACTGTTTTTT
TRBV7-9,.,TRBJ2-2,TRBD2,CASRTSGGAGELFF,TGTGCCAGCAGAACTAGCGGGGGGGCCGGGGAGCTGTTTTTT
TRBV29-1,.,TRBJ2-3,.,CSVEPFSYTTDTQYF,TGCAGCGTTGAACCCTTCTCGTACACCACAGATACGCAGTATTTT
TRBV5-1,.,TRBJ2-3,TRBD2,CASSPGGGTSTDTQYF,TGCGCCAGCAGCCCGGGGGGAGGTACTAGCACAGATACGCAGTATTTT
TRBV15,.,TRBJ2-1,TRBD2,CATSLREGRDEQFF,TGTGCCACCAGTTTACGGGAGGGCCGGGATGAGCAGTTCTTC
TRBV11-2,few,TRBJ2-2,TRBD2,CASRGLATRDTGELFF,TGTGCCAGCAGGGGACTAGCGACACGAGACACCGGGGAGCTGTTTTTT
TRBV6-6,.,TRBJ1-2,.,CASRAGSREGYTF,TGTGCCAGCAGGGCGGGGAGCCGAGAGGGCTACACCTTC
TRBV7-9,.,TRBJ2-3,.,CASSLDTSIDTQYF,TGTGCCAGCAGCTTAGATACTAGTATCGATACGCAGTATTTT
TRBV25-1,.,TRBJ2-7,.,CAVGGPYEQYF,TGTGCCGTCGGAGGCCCCTACGAGCAGTACTTC
TRBV2,.,TRBJ1-2,.,CASRGDSGNGYTF,TGTGCCAGCAGGGGCGACAGTGGGAATGGCTACACCTTC
TRBV7-9,once,TRBJ2-5,.,CASSLAVSRVETQYF,TGTGCCAGCAGCTTAGCGGTTTCACGAGTGGAGACCCAGTACTTC
TRBV7-8,.,TRBJ2-7,TRBD2,CASSRRRGGVSSYEQYF,TGTGCCAGCAGCCGGCGGCGGGGGGGCGTTAGTTCCTACGAGCAGTACTTC
TRBV5-6,once,TRBJ1-4,TRBD1,CASSLKSGTGTEKLFF,TGTGCCAGCAGCTTGAAGTCCGGGACAGGGACCGAAAAACTGTTTTTT
TRBV5-1,.,TRBJ2-7,TRBD1,CASSFSGGALYF,TGCGCCAGCAGCTTCTCAGGGGGCGCGTTGTACTTC
TRBV19,.,TRBJ2-3,.,CASSFGDLGVSTDTQYF,TGTGCCAGTAGTTTCGGGGATCTAGGAGTAAGCACAGATACGCAGTATTTT